A selection of T cell receptor beta chains follows, all from one sample in a study of T cell clones after liver transplantation. TCRdb's table, derived via immunoSEQ multiplex PCR, lists solely in-frame clones and lacks some. The data show 16,000 or so clones, with around 91% seen just once and under 15% held by the top ten. Sequenced material: CD8+ T cells from blood, taken approximately 3.5 years after liver transplant. The origin of the receptors is a human patient who received a liver transplant. Some T cells may be supplied by the graft donor. The CDR3 runs from the conserved cysteine through the conserved F or W. The D gene is left open where the match is weak. Clone size is shown for a subset of rows, as once, few, many or a class of expanded clone.

v_call	j_call	d_call	clone_size	cdr3_nt	cdr3_aa
TRBV19	TRBJ2-2	NA	NA	TGTGCCAGTAGTACGACAGCCACCGGGGAGCTGTTTTTT	CASSTTATGELFF
TRBV7-9	TRBJ2-7	NA	NA	TGTGCCAGCAGCTCGACAGGGTTGGGGGGTGCGGAGGAGCAGTACTTC	CASSSTGLGGAEEQYF
TRBV4-1	TRBJ2-5	NA	NA	TGCGCCAGCAGCCAAGGAGTGACCCAGTACTTC	CASSQGVTQYF
TRBV7-9	TRBJ2-7	NA	NA	TGTGCCAGCACCCCTCGGGACGGCTACGAGCAGTACTTC	CASTPRDGYEQYF
TRBV13	TRBJ2-3	NA	NA	TGTGCCATCCGGAGAAACACAGATACGCAGTATTTT	CAIRRNTDTQYF
TRBV19	TRBJ1-4	TRBD1	NA	TGTGCCAGTAGTGGACAGGCAACTAATGAAAAACTGTTTTTT	CASSGQATNEKLFF
TRBV4-1	TRBJ2-7	NA	NA	TGCGCCAGCAGCCAAGGGACCAAGTACGAGCAGTACTTC	CASSQGTKYEQYF
TRBV27	TRBJ1-2	TRBD1	NA	TGTGCCAGCAGTTTATCGCGTGCCAGGGGGTATGGCTACACCTTC	CASSLSRARGYGYTF
TRBV15	TRBJ2-5	NA	NA	TGTGCCACCAGTCAGGGGAAAGAGACCCAGTACTTC	CATSQGKETQYF
TRBV5-6	TRBJ2-7	NA	NA	TGTGCCAGCAGCTTCGGACAGCCCTACGAGCAGTACTTC	CASSFGQPYEQYF
TRBV27	TRBJ2-2	TRBD2	NA	TGTGCCAGCAGTTTAATGGTAGCGGGAAGTCCATCCGGGGAGCTGTTTTTT	CASSLMVAGSPSGELFF
TRBV7-9	TRBJ1-2	NA	NA	TGTGCCAGCAGCCCTACCATAGTGTATGGCTACACCTTC	CASSPTIVYGYTF
TRBV19	TRBJ2-3	TRBD1	NA	TGTGCCAGTAAGGACAGGGGTGCAGATACGCAGTATTTT	CASKDRGADTQYF
TRBV7-6	TRBJ2-6	NA	NA	TGTGCTTCTGGGGCCAACGTCCTGACTTTC	CASGANVLTF
TRBV9	TRBJ2-7	NA	NA	TGTGCCAGCAGCGTAGGTGTAGGGGAGGCCGAGCAGTACTTC	CASSVGVGEAEQYF
TRBV10-3	TRBJ2-2	TRBD1	NA	TGTGCCATCAGTGAGCCCTCAATTTGGGGACAGGGTGCCGGGGAGCTGTTTTTT	CAISEPSIWGQGAGELFF
TRBV25-1	TRBJ2-7	NA	NA	TGTGCCAGCAGTGCCGGCTACGAGCAGTACTTC	CASSAGYEQYF
TRBV5-1	TRBJ2-7	NA	NA	TGCGCCAGCAGCTTGGGGATGACGTACGAGCAGTACTTC	CASSLGMTYEQYF
TRBV19	TRBJ2-1	TRBD2	NA	TGTGCCAGTAGTGCAACCTGGGCTAGCGGGTATTACAATGAGCAGTTCTTC	CASSATWASGYYNEQFF
TRBV11-2	TRBJ2-7	TRBD2	medium-sized	TGTGCCAGCAGCTTTAGCGGCGGGAGCTCCTACGAGCAGTACTTC	CASSFSGGSSYEQYF
TRBV9	TRBJ2-7	TRBD2	NA	TGTGCCAGCAGCGTAGCTACGACTAGCGGGAATGGCGAGCAGTACTTC	CASSVATTSGNGEQYF
TRBV9	TRBJ1-3	NA	NA	TGTGCCAGCAGCGTAGGCTTTGGGGGAGAGGAATACACCATATATTTT	CASSVGFGGEEYTIYF
TRBV9	TRBJ2-2	TRBD2	NA	TGTGCCAGCAGCGTAGGCCAGCGGGGGAACACCGGGGAGCTGTTTTTT	CASSVGQRGNTGELFF
TRBV19	TRBJ1-2	NA	NA	TGTGCCAGTAGTCCGGGGACTAACTATGGCTACACCTTC	CASSPGTNYGYTF
TRBV28	TRBJ2-7	NA	NA	TGTGCCACCCGTAGGAAAGGGGATTACTACGAGCAGTACTTC	CATRRKGDYYEQYF
TRBV11-2	TRBJ2-3	NA	NA	TGTGCCAGCAGCTTAGTAGCAGATACGCAGTATTTT	CASSLVADTQYF
TRBV28	TRBJ1-3	NA	NA	TGTGCCAGCAGTTTAGGAGACACAACCCCCTCTTCTGGAAACACCATATATTTT	CASSLGDTTPSSGNTIYF
TRBV7-6	TRBJ1-2	TRBD1	NA	TGTGCCAGCAGCTTCGGACAGGGGGTCGGCTACACCTTC	CASSFGQGVGYTF
TRBV7-9	TRBJ2-3	NA	few	TGTGCCAGCAGCTTAGGGGGGATTAGCACAGATACGCAGTATTTT	CASSLGGISTDTQYF
TRBV6-9	TRBJ1-2	NA	NA	TGTGCCAGCAGCTTACAGGGATCGTATAACTATGGCTACACCTTC	CASSLQGSYNYGYTF
TRBV4-3	TRBJ1-2	NA	NA	TGCGCCAGCAGCCAAATCACACAGGGTGCCGGAGGCTACACCTTC	CASSQITQGAGGYTF
TRBV7-9	TRBJ1-1	NA	few	TGTGCCAGCAGTCTCCAGGGTAGGGACACTGAAGCTTTCTTT	CASSLQGRDTEAFF
TRBV27	TRBJ1-2	NA	NA	TGTGCCAGCAGCCCCCTGGCGGGAAACTATGGCTACACCTTC	CASSPLAGNYGYTF
TRBV4-1	TRBJ1-1	NA	once	TGCGCCAGCAGCCAAGGGTGGGGGATGAACACTGAAGCTTTCTTT	CASSQGWGMNTEAFF
TRBV4-3	TRBJ2-1	TRBD2	NA	TGCGCCAGCAGCCAAGATAGGGCGGGAGGTTTGAATGAGCAGTTCTTC	CASSQDRAGGLNEQFF
TRBV13	TRBJ1-1	NA	NA	TGTGCCAGCGCCACAGCGGGGACGGCTGAAGCTTTCTTT	CASATAGTAEAFF
TRBV6-6	TRBJ2-7	NA	NA	TGTGCCACCGAGGGGGAAAGGGAAAGTTCCTACGAGCAGTACTTC	CATEGERESSYEQYF
TRBV10-2	TRBJ2-6	NA	NA	TGCGCCAGCAGTGGTTTGTCCACTTCTAAACAAAGTCGGGCCAACGTCCTGACTTTC	CASSGLSTSKQSRANVLTF
TRBV27	TRBJ1-1	NA	once	TGTGCCAGCTGTGTCCTAGGGGAGACTGAAGCTTTCTTT	CASCVLGETEAFF
TRBV7-9	TRBJ2-1	TRBD2	once	TGTGCCAGCAGCTTAGGAACTAGCGCGAACAATGAGCAGTTCTTC	CASSLGTSANNEQFF
TRBV27	TRBJ2-1	TRBD2	NA	TGTGCCAGCAGTTCGATATCTCGGACTAGCTATAAGGTCTACAATGAGCAGTTCTTC	CASSSISRTSYKVYNEQFF
TRBV7-9	TRBJ2-1	TRBD2	NA	TGTGCCAGCGAACTCCTAGCGGGAGGGGGAGATGAGCAGTTCTTC	CASELLAGGGDEQFF
TRBV5-4	TRBJ2-3	TRBD2	NA	TGTGCCAGCAGGCGGGGGGAGGTAACAGATACGCAGTATTTT	CASRRGEVTDTQYF
TRBV27	TRBJ1-2	NA	NA	TGTGCCAGCAGTTTGAGAGGGGCGGCCTATGGCTACACCTTC	CASSLRGAAYGYTF
TRBV28	TRBJ2-7	NA	NA	TGTGTCAGCAGTCTATCCGCAGAGGGCTACGAGCAGTACTTC	CVSSLSAEGYEQYF
TRBV27	TRBJ1-1	NA	NA	TGTGCCAGCAGTGTAGTGGGCACGAGGACTGAAGCTTTCTTT	CASSVVGTRTEAFF
TRBV28	TRBJ1-2	NA	NA	TGTGCCAGCGGGGACGCTACCTTAGGGGGCTACACCTTC	CASGDATLGGYTF
TRBV13	TRBJ2-1	TRBD2	NA	TGTGCCAGCAGCCCCGGACTAGCGGGAGTTGTAAGTAGGAATGAGCAGTTCTTC	CASSPGLAGVVSRNEQFF
TRBV6-1	TRBJ1-5	NA	NA	TGTGCCAGCGGGAGGATATCTGGCAATCAGCCCCAGCATTTT	CASGRISGNQPQHF
TRBV28	TRBJ2-2	TRBD1	NA	TGTGCCAGCACTTCAATCAGGGGGCGCGGGGCTAGCATGTTCGGGGAGCTGTTTTTT	CASTSIRGRGASMFGELFF
TRBV5-1	TRBJ1-3	NA	NA	TGCGCCAGCAGCGACGGGACACCTGGAAACACCATATATTTT	CASSDGTPGNTIYF
TRBV27	TRBJ1-3	NA	NA	TGTGCCAGCAGTGTCTCCAGGGGTGCAAACACCATATATTTT	CASSVSRGANTIYF
TRBV7-2	TRBJ2-7	NA	NA	TGTGCCAGCAGCTTAACGGTTATGTACGAGCAGTACTTC	CASSLTVMYEQYF